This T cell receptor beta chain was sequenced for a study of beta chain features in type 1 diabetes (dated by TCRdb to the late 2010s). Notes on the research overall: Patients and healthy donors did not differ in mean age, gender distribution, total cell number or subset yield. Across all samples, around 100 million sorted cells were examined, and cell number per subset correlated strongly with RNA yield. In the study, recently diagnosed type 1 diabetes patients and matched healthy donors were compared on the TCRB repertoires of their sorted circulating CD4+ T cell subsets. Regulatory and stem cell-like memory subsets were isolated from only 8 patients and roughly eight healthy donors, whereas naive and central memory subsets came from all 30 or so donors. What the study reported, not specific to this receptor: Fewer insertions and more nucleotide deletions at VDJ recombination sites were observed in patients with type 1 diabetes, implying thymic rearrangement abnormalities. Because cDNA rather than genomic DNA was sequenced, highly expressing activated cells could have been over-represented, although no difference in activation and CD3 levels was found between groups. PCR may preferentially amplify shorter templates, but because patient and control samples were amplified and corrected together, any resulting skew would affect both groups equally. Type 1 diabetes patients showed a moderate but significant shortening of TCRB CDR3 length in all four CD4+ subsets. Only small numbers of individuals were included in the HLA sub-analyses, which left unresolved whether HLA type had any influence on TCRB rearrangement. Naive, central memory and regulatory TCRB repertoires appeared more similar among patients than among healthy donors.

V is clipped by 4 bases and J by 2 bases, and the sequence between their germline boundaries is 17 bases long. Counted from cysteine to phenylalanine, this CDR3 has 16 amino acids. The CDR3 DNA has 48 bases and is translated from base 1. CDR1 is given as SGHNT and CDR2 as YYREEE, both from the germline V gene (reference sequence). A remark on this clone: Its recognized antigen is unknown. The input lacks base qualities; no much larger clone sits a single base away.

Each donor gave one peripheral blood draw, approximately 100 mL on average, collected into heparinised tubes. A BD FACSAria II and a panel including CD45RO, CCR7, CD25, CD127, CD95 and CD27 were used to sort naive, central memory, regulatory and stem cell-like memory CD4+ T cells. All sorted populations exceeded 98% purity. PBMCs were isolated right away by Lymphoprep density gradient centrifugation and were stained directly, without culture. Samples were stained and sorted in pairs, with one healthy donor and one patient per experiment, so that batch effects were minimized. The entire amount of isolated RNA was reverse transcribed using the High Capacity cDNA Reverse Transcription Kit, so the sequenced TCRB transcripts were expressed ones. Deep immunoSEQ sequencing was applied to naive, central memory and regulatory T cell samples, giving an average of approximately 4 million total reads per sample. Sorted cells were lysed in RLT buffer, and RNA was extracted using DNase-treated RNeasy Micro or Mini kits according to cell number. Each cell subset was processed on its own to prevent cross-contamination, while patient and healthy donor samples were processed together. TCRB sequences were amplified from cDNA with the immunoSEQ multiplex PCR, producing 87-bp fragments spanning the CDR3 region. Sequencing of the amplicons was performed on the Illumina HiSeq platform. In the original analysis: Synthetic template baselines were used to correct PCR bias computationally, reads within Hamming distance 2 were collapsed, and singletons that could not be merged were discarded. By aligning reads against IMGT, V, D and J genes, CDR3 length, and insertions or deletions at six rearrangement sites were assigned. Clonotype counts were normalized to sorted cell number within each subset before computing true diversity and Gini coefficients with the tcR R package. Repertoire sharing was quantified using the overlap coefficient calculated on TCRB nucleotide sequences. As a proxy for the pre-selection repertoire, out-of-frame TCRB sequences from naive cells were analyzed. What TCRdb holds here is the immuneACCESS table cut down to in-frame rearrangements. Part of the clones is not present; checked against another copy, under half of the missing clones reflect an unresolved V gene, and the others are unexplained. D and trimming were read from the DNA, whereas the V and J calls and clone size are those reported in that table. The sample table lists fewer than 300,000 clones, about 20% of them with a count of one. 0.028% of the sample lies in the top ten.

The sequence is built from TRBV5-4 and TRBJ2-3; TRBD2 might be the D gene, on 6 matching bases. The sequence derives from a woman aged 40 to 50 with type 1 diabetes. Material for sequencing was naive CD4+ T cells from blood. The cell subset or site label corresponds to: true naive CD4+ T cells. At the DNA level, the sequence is TGTGCCAGCAGCGACAAATTAGCGGATTACACAGATACGCAGTATTTT. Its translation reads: CASSDKLADYTDTQYF.